This TCR beta chain comes out of a study of cytomegalovirus exposure and HLA in healthy donors. Profiling relied on immunoSEQ multiplex PCR, and the TCRdb table lists in-frame clones only, not all of them. The sample contains 90,000 to 140,000 clones, around 83% of which appear only once. Trimming pared 6 bases from V and 2 bases from J, leaving 3 bases between. Looked up from germline, CDR1 is SGHNT and CDR2 is YENEEA. The CDR3 extends over 11 amino acids. Study conclusions and caveats: For cytomegalovirus status, the classifier reportedly gave diagnoses with high specificity and sensitivity. Cytomegalovirus association was assigned to about 150 TCR beta chains.

Details on this clone: Its antigen is not known.

This clonotype was sampled from a woman aged 18-29 years in good health and CMV-seropositive. The J gene is TRBJ2-3, the V gene TRBV11-3; D gene unclear. The sample taken for sequencing was PBMCs. DNA for the CDR3: TGTGCCAGCAGTTACACAGATACGCAGTATTTT. Its translation is CASSYTDTQYF. Looking up the rest from reference TRBV11-3 and TRBJ2-3 gives the full variable domain: EAGVVQSPRYKIIEKKQPVAFWCNPISGHNTLYWYLQNLGQGPELLIRYENEEAVDDSQLPKDRFSAERLKGVDSTLKIQPAELGDSAVYLCASSYTDTQYFGPGTRLTVL.